Each of the 24 T cell receptor beta chains below was sequenced from the same sample in a study of blood T cell repertoires in COVID-19 (dated by TCRdb to the early 2020s). The method behind the library was the immunoSEQ multiplex PCR assay. Imported from immuneACCESS, the table was reduced by TCRdb to in-frame sequences with V and J called. These copies leave out some clones; in studies compared against another copy, an unresolved V gene accounts for under half, and the cause of the remainder is not known. The sample includes about 350,000 clones, with more than 70% observed a single time. The ten largest clonotypes hold 3% to 4.5% of the sample. The specimen sequenced was peripheral blood. Receptor source: a woman in her sixties or seventies with COVID-19, enrolled during active disease.

The V and J genes are TRBV11-2 and TRBJ1-1; D not certain. Germline-derived CDR1 and CDR2 are SGHAT and FQNNGV. Deletions cut 5 bases from V and 5 bases from J, with 9 bases between. This CDR3 region has 12 residues. The CDR3 here is CASSQKTTEAFF. The CDR3, as DNA: TGTGCCAGCAGCCAGAAGACAACTGAAGCTTTCTTT.

The V and J genes are TRBV5-1 and TRBJ1-1; TRBD1 matches at 11 bases. Trimming cost V 3 bases and J 7 bases; bases outside gene matches: 5. The germline CDR1 and CDR2 sequences are SGHRS and YFSETQ. The CDR3 is 14 amino acids. This CDR3 reads CASSSGQGVVEAFF. CDR3 DNA sequence: TGCGCCAGCAGCTCGGGACAGGGGGTTGTTGAAGCTTTCTTT.

This chain uses TRBV4-1 with TRBJ1-1; D is possibly TRBD1 (5 bases). Germline CDR1 reads MGHRA; CDR2 reads YSYEKL. V was cut by 4 bases and J by 1 base, with 10 bases left in between. The CDR3 totals 14 residues. CDR3 residues: CASSRHTGNTEAFF. Here the CDR3 DNA reads TGCGCCAGCAGCCGGCACACAGGGAACACTGAAGCTTTCTTT.

V and J are TRBV5-1 and TRBJ1-5; the match to TRBD1 covers 8 bases. The CDR3 spans 15 residues. Germline V gene sequence: CDR1 SGHRS, CDR2 YFSETQ. The junction had 12 bases not matched to a gene; V was cut back by 4 bases and J by 9 bases. This CDR3 reads CASSPTPGGNGPQHF. Here the CDR3 DNA reads TGCGCCAGCAGCCCAACCCCAGGGGGCAATGGGCCCCAGCATTTT.

This chain joins TRBV7-2 and TRBJ1-1; weak D call: TRBD1 (5 bases). CDR1 is SGHTA, CDR2 FQGNSA, per germline. Trimming shortened V by 3 bases and J by 4 bases, and 9 bases separated the two germline ends. CDR3 length: 13 residues. CDR3 in DNA: TGTGCCAGCAGCTTCAGGGCTTCCACTGAAGCTTTCTTT. Its protein product is CASSFRASTEAFF.

The chain is built from TRBV18 and TRBJ1-1; TRBD1 matches at 8 bases. V shed 7 bases and J 3 bases; nucleotides not matched to a gene: 7. The length of the CDR3 is 14 residues. Germline CDR1 and CDR2: KGHSH and LQKENI. The DNA of the CDR3 is TGTGCCAGCTTAATCAGGGGGCAAGACACTGAAGCTTTCTTT. Encoded protein: CASLIRGQDTEAFF.

The V gene is TRBV10-3, the J gene TRBJ1-2; TRBD1 matches 7 bases. The CDR3 consists of 14 residues. Losses at the gene ends were 4 bases for V and 2 bases for J; bases not matched to a gene: 4. CDR1 and CDR2 from the germline V gene are ENHRY and SYGVKD. The CDR3 spells CAISGPTGNYGYTF. The CDR3 coding sequence is TGTGCCATCAGTGGACCGACAGGGAACTATGGCTACACCTTC.

The CDR3: CASSRGQGVAEAFF. DNA for the CDR3: TGCGCCAGCAGCAGAGGACAGGGGGTGGCTGAAGCTTTCTTT. This sequence joins TRBV5-1 and TRBJ1-1; 10 bases map to TRBD1. V lost 4 bases and J lost 6; bases outside the gene matches: 6. This CDR3 comprises 14 residues. Germline CDR1 and CDR2: SGHRS and YFSETQ. Drawing the rest from reference TRBV5-1 and TRBJ1-1, the complete variable domain is KAGVTQTPRYLIKTRGQQVTLSCSPISGHRSVSWYQQTPGQGLQFLFEYFSETQRNKGNFPGRFSGRQFSNSRSEMNVSTLELGDSALYLCASSRGQGVAEAFFGQGTRLTVV.

V gene TRBV6-5 combines with J gene TRBJ1-1, with D possibly being TRBD1 (5 bases). Germline V lookup: CDR1 MNHEY, CDR2 SVGAGI. The CDR3 is 15 amino acids. V shed 7 bases and J shed 5 bases, with 20 bases lying between them. CDR3 coding DNA: TGTGCCAGCACCGGACGAGGTCCCAGGGCGACTGAAGCTTTCTTT. Translation: CASTGRGPRATEAFF.

This clone appeared a single time. The chain couples TRBV28 to TRBJ1-4, with a possible D match to TRBD1 (6 bases). V was trimmed by 10 bases and J by 1 base, leaving 25 bases between them. Germline CDR1 MDHEN, CDR2 SYDVKM. This CDR3 is built from 18 residues. The CDR3 loop reads CATTSGGAKGVTNEKLFF. CDR3 DNA: TGTGCCACCACGTCTGGGGGGGCTAAGGGGGTAACTAATGAAAAACTGTTTTTT. Drawing the rest from reference TRBV28 and TRBJ1-4, the complete variable domain is DVKVTQSSRYLVKRTGEKVFLECVQDMDHENMFWYRQDPGLGLRLIYFSYDVKMKEKGDIPEGYSVSREKKERFSLILESASTNQTSMYLCATTSGGAKGVTNEKLFFGSGTQLSVL.

The V call is TRBV9, the J call TRBJ2-3; 8 bases match TRBD2. This CDR3 comprises 17 residues. V gave up 4 bases and J gave up 6 bases; unmatched junction bases: 16. CDR1 and CDR2 from the germline V gene are SGDLS and YYNGEE. The CDR3 DNA reads TGTGCCAGCAGCTCGTACCCTCAAGCGGGGGCGAAGGATACGCAGTATTTT. Amino acid sequence: CASSSYPQAGAKDTQYF.

The chain has TRBV2 and TRBJ1-3, with D perhaps matching TRBD1 (5 bases). V dropped 6 bases and J dropped 4 bases, with 10 bases sitting between them. Germline CDR1 SNHLY, CDR2 FYNNEI. CDR3 length equals 13 residues. The CDR3 nucleotides are TGTGCCAGCAGGCTAGACAGCGGAAACACCATATATTTT. Amino acid sequence: CASRLDSGNTIYF.

This clone was detected once. The rearrangement joins TRBV28 to TRBJ1-2, with 8 bases lining up with TRBD1. The V gene end was trimmed by 6 bases and the J gene end by 0 bases; junction bases not matched to a gene: 3. The germline gives CDR1 MDHEN, CDR2 SYDVKM. This CDR3 spans 14 amino acids. CDR3 amino acids: CASRPGQANYGYTF. The DNA for the CDR3 is TGTGCCAGCAGACCGGGACAGGCTAACTATGGCTACACCTTC.

The chain uses TRBV28 and TRBJ2-5; a weak D match, TRBD1 (6 bases). Trimming stripped 7 bases from V and 5 bases from J, with 20 bases between. Germline-derived CDR1 and CDR2 are MDHEN and SYDVKM. The CDR3 has 15 residues. CDR3 region: CASTLDTGSGETQYF. The CDR3 DNA is TGTGCCAGCACCCTCGATACAGGGTCGGGGGAGACCCAGTACTTC.

V usage is TRBV7-3 and J usage is TRBJ1-1; D may be TRBD1 (6 bases). Germline lookup yields CDR1 SGHTA and CDR2 FQGTGA. Deletions cut 4 bases from V and 6 bases from J, with 21 bases between. The CDR3 length is 16 residues. The CDR3 DNA is TGTGCCAGCAGCTCTAAGGGGTCGGGGGGCGCCCCTGAAGCTTTCTTT. Residues: CASSSKGSGGAPEAFF.

The CDR3 bases are TGTGCCAGCAGGTCCTACGACGGGACTGGGGCCAACGTCCTGACTTTC. The encoded protein is CASRSYDGTGANVLTF. J is TRBJ2-6 and V is TRBV11-2; a weak D match, TRBD2 (5 bases). Germline CDR1 SGHAT, CDR2 FQNNGV. The CDR3 contains 16 residues. With 6 bases removed from V and 2 bases from J, the gap between germline ends came to 14 bases.

V is TRBV7-9 and J is TRBJ1-2; the D gene is possibly TRBD1 (6 bases). Germline-derived CDR1 and CDR2 are SEHNR and FQNEAQ (reference sequence). This CDR3 spans 15 amino acids. V lost 5 bases, J lost 6 bases, and 19 bases lay in between. The CDR3 DNA reads TGTGCCAGCAGCCCTAGCCGATCAGGGGAAGATGGCTACACCTTC. This translates into CASSPSRSGEDGYTF.

The V call is TRBV19, the J call TRBJ1-5; 9 positions match TRBD1. The CDR3 runs to 19 residues. Germline V CDR1 and CDR2: LNHDA, SQIVND (reference sequence). V shed 6 bases and J 5 bases; nucleotides not matched to a gene: 20. The CDR3 protein is CASSRTGTGTLNRYQPQHF. CDR3 in DNA: TGTGCCAGTAGCAGAACCGGGACAGGGACCCTCAACCGCTATCAGCCCCAGCATTTT.

The table lists this clone with a count of one. This chain uses TRBV28 with TRBJ2-1; D ambiguous. There are 14 residues in the CDR3. Germline values: CDR1 MDHEN, CDR2 SYDVKM. V lost 2 bases and J lost 7, with 12 bases in between. CDR3 nucleotide sequence: TGTGCCAGCAGTTTACTCTTTTCGAGAAATGAGCAGTTCTTC. Translated: CASSLLFSRNEQFF.

Only one count was recorded for this clone. The chain employs TRBV28 and TRBJ1-3, with 7 bases lining up with TRBD1. The CDR3 runs to 14 residues. Germline-derived CDR1 and CDR2 are MDHEN and SYDVKM. The trim removed 4 bases at V and 11 bases at J, leaving 11 bases unmatched. CDR3 nucleotide sequence: TGTGCCAGCAGTTCGGACAGGATCTTCACCCCCATATATTTT. Protein sequence: CASSSDRIFTPIYF. Combining the CDR3 with reference TRBV28 and TRBJ1-3 gives the whole variable domain DVKVTQSSRYLVKRTGEKVFLECVQDMDHENMFWYRQDPGLGLRLIYFSYDVKMKEKGDIPEGYSVSREKKERFSLILESASTNQTSMYLCASSSDRIFTPIYFGEGSWLTVV.

The rearrangement joins TRBV6-5 to TRBJ2-7; a weak D match, TRBD2 (6 bases). V was shortened by 6 bases and J by 0 bases, with 15 bases between the two germline ends. CDR1 and CDR2 from the germline V gene are MNHEY and SVGAGI. The CDR3 runs to 15 residues. In DNA form, the CDR3 reads TGTGCCAGCAGGCGGGATCCCGGCCTCTCCTACGAGCAGTACTTC. As protein: CASRRDPGLSYEQYF.

A note on this clone: The sample has other DNA sequences that encode this CDR3 too. The rearrangement uses TRBV3-1 (or the pseudogene TRBV3-2) and TRBJ1-1, with D possibly matching TRBD1 (6 bases). CDR1 is LGHDT, CDR2 YNNKEL, per germline (reference sequence). This CDR3 is 14 amino acids long. Trimming left V 4 bases short and J 0 bases short, with 9 bases between. This chain's CDR3 is CASSPTGMNTEAFF. The CDR3 bases are TGTGCCAGCAGCCCGACAGGTATGAACACTGAAGCTTTCTTT.

This clone showed up just a few times. This chain uses TRBV27 with TRBJ1-5, with D perhaps TRBD1 (6 bases). This CDR3 region has 16 residues. Trimming removed 5 bases at V and 1 base at J, with 15 bases between. Germline V gene data show CDR1 as MNHEY and CDR2 as SMNVEV (reference sequence). CDR3 sequence: CASSPGQLRSNQPQHF. CDR3 nucleotides: TGTGCCAGCAGTCCCGGACAGCTTCGGAGCAATCAGCCCCAGCATTTT.

CDR3 region: CASSDGGLSGYTF. Written as DNA, the CDR3 is TGTGCCAGCAGTGACGGCGGGTTATCAGGCTACACCTTC. The chain couples TRBV6-4 to TRBJ1-2; D remains unclear. The V gene lost 2 bases and the J gene lost 8 bases, with 12 bases spanning the gap. The CDR3 is made up of 13 amino acids. Germline CDR1 and CDR2: MRHNA and SNTAGT.